The present TCR beta chain was sequenced within a study of blood T cell repertoires in COVID-19. Assay: immunoSEQ multiplex PCR; the TCRdb copy retains only in-frame clones and omits some. The repertoire includes around 130,000 clones, 65% to 85% of them detected once, and 1.5% to 2% sits in the top ten. Concerning this clone: This specimen includes other DNA sequences encoding the same CDR3.

This CDR3 is 15 amino acids long. CDR1 and CDR2 (germline): SGHNT, YENEEA. Trimming took 1 base from V and 1 from J; bases not matched to a gene: 1. This sequence was found in a man in his 70s with acute or convalescent COVID-19. Sample: peripheral blood. The genes are TRBV11-3 and TRBJ1-1; 9 bases match TRBD1. The CDR3: CASSLGQGENTEAFF. CDR3 nucleotides: TGTGCCAGCAGCTTAGGACAGGGGGAGAACACTGAAGCTTTCTTT.